This T cell receptor (beta chain) was sequenced for a study of T cells in tuberculosis. Notes on this clone: Its antigen is not known.

Using immunoSEQ multiplex PCR, the repertoire was profiled, and TCRdb retains in-frame clones only, with some absent. The table has tens of thousands of clones, 95% to 98% seen once. Study-wide findings and caveats: Shorter CDR3-alpha in active tuberculosis partly drove smaller distances.

Trimming shortened V by 3 bases and J by 0 bases, and 9 bases separated the two germline ends. The CDR3 totals 14 residues. CDR1 and CDR2 from the germline V gene are SGHDN and FVKESK. This clonotype was sampled from a donor between 5 and 29 years old with latent tuberculosis or without tuberculosis infection. The sample taken for sequencing was PBMCs. This sequence joins TRBV14 and TRBJ2-7, with D possibly matching TRBD1 (6 bases). The CDR3 sequence: CASSHDRLSYEQYF. The CDR3 DNA is TGTGCCAGCAGCCATGACAGGCTCTCCTACGAGCAGTACTTC. Complete variable domain (other parts from reference TRBV14 and TRBJ2-7): EAGVTQFPSHSVIEKGQTVTLRCDPISGHDNLYWYRRVMGKEIKFLLHFVKESKQDESGMPNNRFLAERTGGTYSTLKVQPAELEDSGVYFCASSHDRLSYEQYFGPGTRLTVT.